The 16 T cell receptor beta chains given below trace back to one sample, sequenced in a study of beta chain features in type 1 diabetes. Broader study findings: Among all four CD4+ subsets, Type 1 diabetes patients had TCRB CDR3s that were moderately but significantly shorter.

The antigens for these receptors are not known. The study reverse transcribed the entire isolated RNA, so it sequenced expressed TCRB transcripts. The repertoire was sequenced with immunoSEQ multiplex PCR; TCRdb's copy has only in-frame clones and lacks some. The data contain about 180,000 clones, approximately 8.4% of them singletons. The sample consisted of central memory CD4+ T cells from blood. Source of these receptors: a man younger than 30 with type 1 diabetes.

V usage is TRBV7-9 and J usage is TRBJ2-1, with a possible D match to TRBD2 (7 bases). V was cut by 6 bases and J by 5 bases, with 20 bases left in between. CDR3 length: 16 amino acids. Germline CDR1 and CDR2: SEHNR and FQNEAQ (reference sequence). The chain's CDR3 is CASSNPTGGGDNEQFF. In DNA, the CDR3 is TGTGCCAGCAGTAATCCGACGGGGGGCGGAGACAATGAGCAGTTCTTC.

The sample holds a few counts of this clone. The V gene is TRBV4-3, the J gene TRBJ1-2; D remains ambiguous. CDR3 length: 16 amino acids. The V end lost 0 bases, the J end lost 3 bases, and 14 bases lay between the germline ends. CDR1 is LGHNA, CDR2 YSLEER, per germline. The CDR3 spells CASSQDSPGFYYGYTF. The CDR3 nucleotides read TGCGCCAGCAGCCAAGATAGTCCAGGATTTTACTATGGCTACACCTTC.

The gene calls are TRBV7-9 and TRBJ1-6; 8 bases align to TRBD1. The CDR3 spans 16 residues. The V and J ends lost 5 bases and 7 bases, in that order; junction bases with no gene match: 10. Germline-derived CDR1 and CDR2 are SEHNR and FQNEAQ (reference sequence). The CDR3 spells CASSATGGTANSPLHF. CDR3 sequence (DNA): TGTGCCAGCAGCGCCACAGGGGGGACAGCCAATTCACCCCTCCACTTT.

This clone was counted between two and nine times. The chain links TRBV10-3 to TRBJ2-1, with 11 bases matching TRBD2. This CDR3 is 14 amino acids long. V lost 7 bases, J lost 3 bases, and 2 bases stayed unmatched. Germline V gene sequence: CDR1 ENHRY, CDR2 SYGVKD. The CDR3: CAITGTSGYNEQFF. The CDR3, as DNA: TGTGCCATCACCGGGACTAGCGGCTACAATGAGCAGTTCTTC.

The genes are TRBV19 and TRBJ2-1; no clear D gene. Germline V gives CDR1 LNHDA, CDR2 SQIVND (reference sequence). CDR3 length equals 16 residues. The ends were cut back, 0 bases at V and 2 bases at J, with 11 bases in the middle. As DNA, the CDR3 is TGTGCCAGTAGTATAGATGGCAGCGAACCCTACAATGAGCAGTTCTTC. Translating it yields CASSIDGSEPYNEQFF.

This clone has only a few counts. One junction end disagrees with the germline gene, perhaps due to a read error. The V and J genes are TRBV5-4 and TRBJ2-3; TRBD1 matches 7 bases. CDR1 and CDR2 from the germline V gene are SGHNT and YYREEE (reference sequence). The CDR3 has 16 amino acids. The CDR3 nucleotides read TGCGCCAGCAGCCAAGATCAGCAGGGGGGCACAGATACGCAGTATTTT. This codes for CASSQDQQGGTDTQYF. Together with reference TRBV5-4 and TRBJ2-3, the CDR3 gives the full variable domain: ETGVTQSPTHLIKTRGQQVTLRCSSQSGHNTVSWYQQALGQGPQFIFQYYREEENGRGNFPPRFSGLQFPNYSSELNVNALELDDSALYLCASSQDQQGGTDTQYFGPGTRLTVL.

This chain connects TRBV4-2 to TRBJ2-1, with 12 bases fitting TRBD2. Trimming cost V 4 bases and J 8 bases; bases outside gene matches: 3. CDR1 and CDR2 from the germline V gene are LGHNA and YNFKEQ. This CDR3 contains 14 residues. The CDR3 bases are TGTGCCAGCAGCCCGCTAGCGGGAGGGGATGAGCAGTTCTTC. The encoded protein is CASSPLAGGDEQFF.

This clone was seen a few times. This sequence joins TRBV28 and TRBJ2-1; the D gene is possibly TRBD2 (5 bases). Per the germline V gene, CDR1 is MDHEN and CDR2 is SYDVKM. This CDR3 region has 17 residues. The V and J ends lost 3 bases and 1 base respectively, with 16 bases between them. CDR3 in amino acids: CASSFRSFAGSYNEQFF. The CDR3 DNA follows: TGTGCCAGCAGTTTTCGGTCTTTCGCGGGTTCCTACAATGAGCAGTTCTTC.

This rearrangement joins TRBV30 to TRBJ1-1; 8 bases are a match to TRBD1. This CDR3 is built from 15 residues. Germline-derived CDR1 and CDR2 are GTSNPN and SVGIG (reference sequence). The ends lost 6 bases at V and 0 bases at J; junction bases unmatched: 9. CDR3 sequence reads: CACPEQGALNTEAFF. The CDR3 DNA reads TGTGCCTGCCCTGAGCAGGGGGCGTTGAACACTGAAGCTTTCTTT.

This chain uses TRBV6-1 with TRBJ2-7, with TRBD2 matching 7 bases. This CDR3 region has 14 residues. V lost 7 bases, J lost 1 base, and 7 bases stayed unmatched. Germline CDR1 MNHNS, CDR2 SASEGT. The CDR3 nucleotides read TGTGCCAGCACTCTAGAGCGGGGATCCTACGAGCAGTACTTC. This gives the protein CASTLERGSYEQYF.

This clone has only a few counts. The genes are TRBV7-4 and TRBJ2-5; 7 nucleotides align to TRBD2. The CDR3 is made up of 15 amino acids. Germline CDR1 and CDR2: SGHVT and SQSDAQ. The V segment lost 7 bases and the J segment 1 base; nucleotides outside the gene matches: 9. The CDR3 region is CASIPLAAAQETQYF. The CDR3 DNA reads as TGTGCCAGCATCCCCCTAGCGGCCGCCCAAGAGACCCAGTACTTC.

This clone showed up just a few times. CDR3 sequence reads: CASSTRTGEYEQYF. The CDR3 region has the DNA TGTGCCAGCAGCACAAGGACTGGGGAATACGAGCAGTACTTC. The chain is built from TRBV7-2 and TRBJ2-7, with D possibly being TRBD2 (5 bases). This CDR3 is 14 amino acids long. The germline CDR1 and CDR2 sequences are SGHTA and FQGNSA. The ends were cut back, 5 bases at V and 4 bases at J, with 15 bases in the middle.

This rearrangement joins TRBV7-2 to TRBJ1-6, with a weak D call TRBD1 (5 bases). Trimming cost V 5 bases and J 3 bases, with 11 bases left between them. The CDR3 runs 15 residues. Per germline, CDR1 SGHTA and CDR2 FQGNSA. Written as DNA, the CDR3 is TGTGCCAGCAGCCTCCGACAGAACTATAATTCACCCCTCCACTTT. This gives the protein CASSLRQNYNSPLHF.

This chain connects TRBV4-2 to TRBJ2-5; no reliable D call. The J call may be faulty, since TRBJ2-7 better matches the DNA end. The CDR3 sequence is 13 residues long. CDR1 is LGHNA, CDR2 YNFKEQ, per germline. The chain's CDR3 is CASSQAPASEQYF. DNA for the CDR3: TGTGCCAGCAGCCAAGCCCCCGCAAGCGAGCAGTACTTC.

The rearrangement links TRBV2 to TRBJ2-7; 9 bases match TRBD1. CDR3 length: 14 amino acids. Trimming took 3 bases from V and 6 from J; bases not matched to a gene: 6. Germline values: CDR1 SNHLY, CDR2 FYNNEI. The CDR3 DNA sequence: TGTGCCAGCAGTGAGGGACAGGGAGTAGTCGAGCAGTACTTC. It translates to CASSEGQGVVEQYF.

As for this clone: Other DNA sequences in this sample translate to the same CDR3. The rearrangement uses TRBV5-1 and TRBJ1-5; 11 nucleotides match TRBD1. Trimming cost V 4 bases and J 5 bases; bases outside gene matches: 2. Germline V gene lookup returns CDR1 SGHRS and CDR2 YFSETQ. The CDR3 runs to 14 residues. In DNA form, the CDR3 reads TGCGCCAGCAGCCAGGGACAGGGGGATCAGCCCCAGCATTTT. Protein: CASSQGQGDQPQHF.